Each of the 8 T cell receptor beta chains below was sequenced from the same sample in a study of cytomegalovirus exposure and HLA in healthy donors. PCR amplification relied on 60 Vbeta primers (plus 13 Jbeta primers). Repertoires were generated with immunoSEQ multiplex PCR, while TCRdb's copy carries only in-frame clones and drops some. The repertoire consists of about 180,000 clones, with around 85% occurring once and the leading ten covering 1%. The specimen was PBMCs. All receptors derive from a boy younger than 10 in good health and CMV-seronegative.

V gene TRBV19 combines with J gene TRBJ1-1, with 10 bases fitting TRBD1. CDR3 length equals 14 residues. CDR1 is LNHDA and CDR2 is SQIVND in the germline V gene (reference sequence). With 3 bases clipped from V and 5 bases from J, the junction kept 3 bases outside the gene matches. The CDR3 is CASSIGQGGTEAFF. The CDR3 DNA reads TGTGCCAGTAGTATTGGACAGGGGGGGACTGAAGCTTTCTTT.

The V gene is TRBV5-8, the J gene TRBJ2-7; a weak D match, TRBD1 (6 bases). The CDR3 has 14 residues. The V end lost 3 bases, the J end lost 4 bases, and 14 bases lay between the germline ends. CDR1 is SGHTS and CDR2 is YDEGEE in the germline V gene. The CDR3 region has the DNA TGTGCCAGCAGCTGGGGGTCAGGGGTTTACGAGCAGTACGTC. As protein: CASSWGSGVYEQYV.

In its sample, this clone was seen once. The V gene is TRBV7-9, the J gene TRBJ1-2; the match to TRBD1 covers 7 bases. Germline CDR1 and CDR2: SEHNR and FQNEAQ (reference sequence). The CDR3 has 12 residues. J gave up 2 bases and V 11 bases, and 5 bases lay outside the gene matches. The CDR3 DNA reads TGTGCCGTACGACAGGGAAACTATGGCTACACCTTC. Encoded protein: CAVRQGNYGYTF.

The CDR3 DNA sequence: TGTGCCAGCAGTTCGGGATTTCCGAAAGCTTTCTTT. This gives the protein CASSSGFPKAFF. This sequence joins TRBV28 and TRBJ1-1; the D is unclear. This CDR3 has 12 residues. Germline loops: CDR1 MDHEN, CDR2 SYDVKM. V lost 4 bases and J 9 bases, leaving 12 bases between the germline ends.

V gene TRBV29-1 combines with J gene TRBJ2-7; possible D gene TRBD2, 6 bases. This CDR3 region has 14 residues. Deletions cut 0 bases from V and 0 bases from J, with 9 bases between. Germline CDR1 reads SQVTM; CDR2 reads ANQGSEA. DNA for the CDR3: TGCAGCGTTGAAGATAGCGGAACCTCCTACGAGCAGTACTTC. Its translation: CSVEDSGTSYEQYF.

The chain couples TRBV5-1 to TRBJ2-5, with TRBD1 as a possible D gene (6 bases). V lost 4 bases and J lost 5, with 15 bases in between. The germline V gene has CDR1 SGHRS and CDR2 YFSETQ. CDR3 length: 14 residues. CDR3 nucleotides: TGCGCCAGCAGCCCCCGGACAGCGAAGGAGACCCAGTACTTC. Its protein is CASSPRTAKETQYF.

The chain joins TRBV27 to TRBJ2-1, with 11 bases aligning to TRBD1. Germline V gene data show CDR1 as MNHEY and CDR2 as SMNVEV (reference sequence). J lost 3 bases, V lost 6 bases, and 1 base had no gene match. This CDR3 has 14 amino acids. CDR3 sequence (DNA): TGTGCCAGCAGGGGACAGGGGGACTACAATGAGCAGTTCTTC. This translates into CASRGQGDYNEQFF.

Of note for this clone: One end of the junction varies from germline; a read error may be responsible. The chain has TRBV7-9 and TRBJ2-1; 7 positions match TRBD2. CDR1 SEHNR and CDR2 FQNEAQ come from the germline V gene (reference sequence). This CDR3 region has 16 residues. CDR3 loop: CSSSSTARGSHNEQFF. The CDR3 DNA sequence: TGTTCCAGCAGCTCAACGGCCCGCGGGAGTCACAATGAGCAGTTCTTC. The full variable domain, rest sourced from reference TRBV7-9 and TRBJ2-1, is DTGVSQNPRHKITKRGQNVTFRCDPISEHNRLYWYRQTLGQGPEFLTYFQNEAQLEKSRLLSDRFSAERPKGSFSTLEIQRTEQGDSAMYLCSSSSTARGSHNEQFFGPGTRLTVL.